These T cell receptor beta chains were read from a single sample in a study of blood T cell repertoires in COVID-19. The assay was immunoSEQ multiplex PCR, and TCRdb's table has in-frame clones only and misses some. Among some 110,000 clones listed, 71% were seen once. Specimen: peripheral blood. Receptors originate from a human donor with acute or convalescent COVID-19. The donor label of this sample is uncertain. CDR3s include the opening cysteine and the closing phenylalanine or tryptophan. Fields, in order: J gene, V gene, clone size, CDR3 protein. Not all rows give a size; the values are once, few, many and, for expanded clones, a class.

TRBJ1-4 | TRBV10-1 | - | CARPTGTGRSQEKLFF
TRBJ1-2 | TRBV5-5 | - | CASSSGQPSNYGYTF
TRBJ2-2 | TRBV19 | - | CASMTGPRAGELFF
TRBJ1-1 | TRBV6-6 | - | CASSSRQNTEAFF
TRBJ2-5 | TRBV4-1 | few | CASSGGKRETQYF
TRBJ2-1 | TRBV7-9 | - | CASSFKRGGHDNEQFF
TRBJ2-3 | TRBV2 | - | CATPKPSSGADTQYF
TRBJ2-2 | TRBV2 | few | CASSTRGAGELFF
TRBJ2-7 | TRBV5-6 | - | CASSWGQPSYEQYF
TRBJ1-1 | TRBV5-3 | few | CARSTTGNTEAFF
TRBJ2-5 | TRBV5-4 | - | CASSLDRGETQYF
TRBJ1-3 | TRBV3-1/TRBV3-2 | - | CASSPRGAGNTIYF
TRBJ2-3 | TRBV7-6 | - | CASSLAWDRGRPDTQYF
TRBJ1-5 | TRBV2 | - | CASSRQDRSNQPQHF
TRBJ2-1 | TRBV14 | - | CASSPPTTLEQFF
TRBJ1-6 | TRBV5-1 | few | CASSLVDSSYNSPLHF
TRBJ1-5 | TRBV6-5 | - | CASSPLEGQPQHF
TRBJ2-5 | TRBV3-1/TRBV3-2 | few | CASSQGRFPGQETQYF
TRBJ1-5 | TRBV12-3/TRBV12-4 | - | CASRGHTNQPQHF
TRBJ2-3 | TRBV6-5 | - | CASRNPGLATDTQYF
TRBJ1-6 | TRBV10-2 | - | CASKDRGRSPLHF
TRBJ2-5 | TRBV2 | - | CASRLAGETQYF
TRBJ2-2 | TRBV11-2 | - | CASSFPSGGTNTGELFF
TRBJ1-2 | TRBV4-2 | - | CASSQDWAGMNYGYTF
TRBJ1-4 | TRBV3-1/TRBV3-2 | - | CASSLTGGKSEKLFF
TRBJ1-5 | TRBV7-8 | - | CASSTRQGASNQPQHF
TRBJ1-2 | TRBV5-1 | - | CASSSGTGQFTNYGYTF